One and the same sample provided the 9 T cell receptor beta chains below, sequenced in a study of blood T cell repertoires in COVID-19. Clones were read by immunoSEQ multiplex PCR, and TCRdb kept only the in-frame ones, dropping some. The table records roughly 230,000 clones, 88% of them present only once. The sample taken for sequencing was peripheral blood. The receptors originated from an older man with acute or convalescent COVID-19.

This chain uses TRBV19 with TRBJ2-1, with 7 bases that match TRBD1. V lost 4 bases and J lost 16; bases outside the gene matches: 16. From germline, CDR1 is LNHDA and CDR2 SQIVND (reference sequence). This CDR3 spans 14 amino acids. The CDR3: CASSTTGTDAPKFF. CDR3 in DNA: TGTGCCAGTAGTACTACAGGGACAGACGCCCCTAAATTCTTC.

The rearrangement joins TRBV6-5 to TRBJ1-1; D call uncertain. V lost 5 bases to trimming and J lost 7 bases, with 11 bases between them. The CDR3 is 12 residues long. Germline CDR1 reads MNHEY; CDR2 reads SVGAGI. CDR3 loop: CASSLPPGEAFF. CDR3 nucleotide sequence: TGTGCCAGCAGTCTCCCCCCCGGTGAAGCTTTCTTT.

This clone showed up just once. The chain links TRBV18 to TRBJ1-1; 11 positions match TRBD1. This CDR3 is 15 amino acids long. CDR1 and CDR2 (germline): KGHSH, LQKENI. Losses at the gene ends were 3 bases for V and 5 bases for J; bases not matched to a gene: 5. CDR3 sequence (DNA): TGTGCCAGCTCACCCATCGGACAGGGGGCGACTGAAGCTTTCTTT. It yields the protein CASSPIGQGATEAFF. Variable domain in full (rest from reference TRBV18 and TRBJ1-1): NAGVMQNPRHLVRRRGQEARLRCSPMKGHSHVYWYRQLPEEGLKFMVYLQKENIIDESGMPKERFSAEFPKEGPSILRIQQVVRGDSAAYFCASSPIGQGATEAFFGQGTRLTVV.

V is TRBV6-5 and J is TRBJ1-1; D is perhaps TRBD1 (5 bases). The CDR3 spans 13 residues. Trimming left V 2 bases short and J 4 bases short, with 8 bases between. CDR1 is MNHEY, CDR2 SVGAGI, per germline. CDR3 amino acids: CASSYQRGTEAFF. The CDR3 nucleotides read TGTGCCAGCAGTTACCAAAGGGGCACTGAAGCTTTCTTT.

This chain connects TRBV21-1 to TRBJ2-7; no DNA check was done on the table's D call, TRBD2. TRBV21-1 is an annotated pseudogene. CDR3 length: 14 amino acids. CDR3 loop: CASSKPRGAYEQYF. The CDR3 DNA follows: TGTGCCAGCAGCAAACCGCGTGGAGCCTACGAGCAGTACTTC.

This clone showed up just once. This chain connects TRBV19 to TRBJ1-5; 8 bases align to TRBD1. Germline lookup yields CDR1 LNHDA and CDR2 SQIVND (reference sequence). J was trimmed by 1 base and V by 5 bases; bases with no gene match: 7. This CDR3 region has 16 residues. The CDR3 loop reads CASSRRGLLSNQPQHF. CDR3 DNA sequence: TGTGCCAGTAGTCGCAGGGGGCTCTTAAGCAATCAGCCCCAGCATTTT.

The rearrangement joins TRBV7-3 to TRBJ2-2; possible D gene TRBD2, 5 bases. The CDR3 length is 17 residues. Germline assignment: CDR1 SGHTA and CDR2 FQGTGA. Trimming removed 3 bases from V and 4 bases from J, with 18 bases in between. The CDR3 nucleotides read TGTGCCAGCAGCTTGAACGCGGCTAGCATGCGCACCGGGGAGCTGTTTTTT. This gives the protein CASSLNAASMRTGELFF.

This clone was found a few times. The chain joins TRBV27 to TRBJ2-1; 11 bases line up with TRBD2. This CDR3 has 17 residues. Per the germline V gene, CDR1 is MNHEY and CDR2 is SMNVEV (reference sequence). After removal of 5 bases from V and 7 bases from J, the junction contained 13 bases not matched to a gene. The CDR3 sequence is CASSPPPSSGRWNEQFF. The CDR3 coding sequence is TGTGCCAGCAGTCCCCCCCCATCTAGCGGGAGGTGGAATGAGCAGTTCTTC.

The CDR3 bases are TGTGCCAGCAGGTCGGAGGTACGGAACACTGAAGCTTTCTTT. Its translation: CASRSEVRNTEAFF. The chain links TRBV11-1 to TRBJ1-1, with D unresolved. V lost 6 bases and J lost 1, with 12 bases in between. The CDR3 length is 14 residues. Germline CDR1 SGHAT, CDR2 FQDESV (reference sequence).